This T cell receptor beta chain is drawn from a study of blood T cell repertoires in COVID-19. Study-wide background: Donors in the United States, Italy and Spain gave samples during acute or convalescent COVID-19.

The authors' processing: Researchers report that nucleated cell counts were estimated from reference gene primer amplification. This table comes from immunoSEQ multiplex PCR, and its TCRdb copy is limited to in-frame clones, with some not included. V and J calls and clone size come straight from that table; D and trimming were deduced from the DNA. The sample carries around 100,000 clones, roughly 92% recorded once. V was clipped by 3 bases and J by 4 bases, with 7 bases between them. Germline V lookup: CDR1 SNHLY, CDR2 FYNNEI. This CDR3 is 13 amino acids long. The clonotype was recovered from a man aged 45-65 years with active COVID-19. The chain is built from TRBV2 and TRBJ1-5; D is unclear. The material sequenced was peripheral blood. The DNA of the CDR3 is TGTGCCAGCAGTGAGCTACCGAATCAGCCCCAGCATTTT. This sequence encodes CASSELPNQPQHF.